This T cell receptor beta chain was retrieved from a study of tumor-infiltrating lymphocytes in localized non-small cell lung cancer. Study as a whole: Tumor tissue and non-adjacent uninvolved lung came from each patient.

Sequencing was performed with immunoSEQ multiplex PCR; in TCRdb, only in-frame clones are kept and a portion is missing. The table shows more than 15,000 clones, with roughly 69% occurring only once. Trimming shortened V by 3 bases and J by 8 bases, and 7 bases separated the two germline ends. Germline V gene lookup returns CDR1 MNHEY and CDR2 SMNVEV (reference sequence). This CDR3 is built from 12 residues. This clone was recorded once. Material for sequencing was lung tumor tissue. The sequence came from a human donor with non-small cell lung cancer. J is TRBJ2-2 and V is TRBV27; D unclear. CDR3 sequence (DNA): TGTGCCAGCAGTTTTAGGAAAGGGGAGCTGTTTTTT. It codes for CASSFRKGELFF.